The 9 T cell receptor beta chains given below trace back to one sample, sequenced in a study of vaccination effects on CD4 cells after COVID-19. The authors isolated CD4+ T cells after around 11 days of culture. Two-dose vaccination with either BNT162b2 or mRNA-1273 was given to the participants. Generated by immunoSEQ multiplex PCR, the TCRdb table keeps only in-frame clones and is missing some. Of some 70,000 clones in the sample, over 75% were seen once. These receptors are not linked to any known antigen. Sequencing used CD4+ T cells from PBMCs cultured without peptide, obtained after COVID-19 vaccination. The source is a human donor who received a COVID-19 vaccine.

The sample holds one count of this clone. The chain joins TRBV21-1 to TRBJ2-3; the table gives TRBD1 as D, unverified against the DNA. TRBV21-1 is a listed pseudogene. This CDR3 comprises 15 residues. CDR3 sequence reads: CASSNPTGQGDTQYF. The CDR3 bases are TGTGCCAGCAGCAACCCTACAGGGCAAGGAGATACGCAGTATTTT.

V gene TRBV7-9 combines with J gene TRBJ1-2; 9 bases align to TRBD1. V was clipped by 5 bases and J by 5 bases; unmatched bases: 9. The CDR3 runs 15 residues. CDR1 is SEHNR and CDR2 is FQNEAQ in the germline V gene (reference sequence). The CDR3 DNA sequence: TGTGCCAGCAGCGTAACAGGGGGCGCTACTTATGGCTACACCTTC. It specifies CASSVTGGATYGYTF.

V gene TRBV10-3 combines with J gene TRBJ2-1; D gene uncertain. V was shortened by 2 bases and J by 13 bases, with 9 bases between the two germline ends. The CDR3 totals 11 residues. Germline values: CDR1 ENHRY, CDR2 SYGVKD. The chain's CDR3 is CAISELDVQFF. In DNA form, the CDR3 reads TGTGCCATCAGTGAGCTAGACGTCCAGTTCTTC.

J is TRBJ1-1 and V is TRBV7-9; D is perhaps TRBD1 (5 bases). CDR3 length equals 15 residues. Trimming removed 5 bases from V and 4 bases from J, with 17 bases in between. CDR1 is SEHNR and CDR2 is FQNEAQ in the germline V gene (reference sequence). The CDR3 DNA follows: TGTGCCAGCAGCCAACAGGTACCCCAGAGCACTGAAGCTTTCTTT. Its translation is CASSQQVPQSTEAFF.

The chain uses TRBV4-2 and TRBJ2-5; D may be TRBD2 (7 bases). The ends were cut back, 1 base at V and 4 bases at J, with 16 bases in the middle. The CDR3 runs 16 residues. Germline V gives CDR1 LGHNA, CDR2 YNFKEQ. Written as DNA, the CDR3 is TGTGCCAGCAGCCAAGGGGAGGGGGTCAGAATAGAGACCCAGTACTTC. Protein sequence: CASSQGEGVRIETQYF.

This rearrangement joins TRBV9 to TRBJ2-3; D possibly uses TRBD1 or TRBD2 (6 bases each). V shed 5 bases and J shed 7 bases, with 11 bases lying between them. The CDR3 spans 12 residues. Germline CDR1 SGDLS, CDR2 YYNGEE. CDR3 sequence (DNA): TGTGCCAGCAGGGGGGGCGGGAATACGCAGTATTTT. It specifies CASRGGGNTQYF.

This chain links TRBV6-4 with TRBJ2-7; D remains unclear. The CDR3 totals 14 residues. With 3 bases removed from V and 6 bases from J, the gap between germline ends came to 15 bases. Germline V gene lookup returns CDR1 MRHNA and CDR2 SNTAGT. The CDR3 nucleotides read TGTGCCAGCAGTGATGCCCTAACGACGGGCGAGCAGTACGTC. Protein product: CASSDALTTGEQYV.

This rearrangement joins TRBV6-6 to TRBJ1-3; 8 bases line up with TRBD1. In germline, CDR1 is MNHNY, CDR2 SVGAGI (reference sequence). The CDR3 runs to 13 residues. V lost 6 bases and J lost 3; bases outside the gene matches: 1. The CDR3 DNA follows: TGTGCCAGCAGCGACAGGGGTGGAAACACCATATATTTT. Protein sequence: CASSDRGGNTIYF.

Here the CDR3 reads CASSRGRLDTQYF. CDR3 DNA sequence: TGTGCCAGCAGCAGGGGGCGTCTGGATACGCAGTATTTT. V is TRBV12-3 or TRBV12-4 and J is TRBJ2-3, with 8 bases aligning to TRBD1. The CDR3 is made up of 13 amino acids. Trimming removed 6 bases from V and 6 bases from J; junction bases left unmatched: 5.